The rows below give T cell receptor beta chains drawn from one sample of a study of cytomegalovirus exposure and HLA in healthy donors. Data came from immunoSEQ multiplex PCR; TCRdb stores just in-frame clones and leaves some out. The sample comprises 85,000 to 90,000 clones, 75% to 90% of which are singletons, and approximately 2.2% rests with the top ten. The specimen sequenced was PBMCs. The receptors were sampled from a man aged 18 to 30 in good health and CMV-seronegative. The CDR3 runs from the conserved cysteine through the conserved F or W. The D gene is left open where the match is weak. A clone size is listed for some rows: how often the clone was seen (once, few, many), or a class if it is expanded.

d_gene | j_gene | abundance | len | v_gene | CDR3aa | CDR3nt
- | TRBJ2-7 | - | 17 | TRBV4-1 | CASSQGWTIGPGYEQYF | TGCGCCAGCAGCCAAGGGTGGACAATAGGACCTGGCTACGAGCAGTACTTC
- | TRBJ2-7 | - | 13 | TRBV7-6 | CASSLGVGSEQYF | TGTGCCAGCAGCTTAGGGGTCGGGAGCGAGCAGTACTTC
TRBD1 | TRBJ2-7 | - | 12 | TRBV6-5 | CASRDRAREQYF | TGTGCCAGCAGGGACAGGGCGCGCGAGCAGTACTTC
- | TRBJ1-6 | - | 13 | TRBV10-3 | CAISRGQNSPLHF | TGTGCCATCAGCAGGGGACAAAATTCACCCCTCCACTTT
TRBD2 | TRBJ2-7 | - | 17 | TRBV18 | CASSEGTSESFYYEQYF | TGTGCCAGCTCAGAGGGGACTAGCGAAAGCTTTTACTACGAGCAGTACTTC
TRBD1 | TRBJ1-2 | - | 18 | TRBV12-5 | CASGLVRDRGLGPEAYTF | TGTGCTAGTGGTTTGGTACGGGACAGGGGGCTTGGCCCGGAAGCCTACACCTTC
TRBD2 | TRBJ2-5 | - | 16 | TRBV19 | CASSRGGSGRGETQYF | TGTGCCAGTAGTAGAGGAGGTAGCGGGAGGGGAGAGACCCAGTACTTC
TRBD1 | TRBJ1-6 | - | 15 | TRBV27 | CASSADRGPYSPLHF | TGTGCCAGCAGTGCCGACAGGGGCCCTTATTCACCCCTCCACTTT
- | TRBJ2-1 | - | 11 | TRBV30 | CASTGGREQFF | TGTGCCTCGACTGGGGGCCGTGAGCAGTTCTTC
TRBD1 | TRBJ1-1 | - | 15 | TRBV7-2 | CASSWTGQGNTEAFF | TGTGCCAGCAGCTGGACCGGACAGGGGAACACTGAAGCTTTCTTT
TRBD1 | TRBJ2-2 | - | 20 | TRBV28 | CASSLVVRDRGKRNTGELFF | TGTGCCAGCAGTTTGGTGGTGCGGGACAGGGGGAAAAGGAACACCGGGGAGCTGTTTTTT
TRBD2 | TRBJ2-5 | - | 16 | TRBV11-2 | CASSPNPSGSQETQYF | TGTGCCAGCAGCCCCAACCCTAGCGGGAGCCAAGAGACCCAGTACTTC
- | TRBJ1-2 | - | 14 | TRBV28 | CASSLFPGRNGYTF | TGTGCCAGCAGTTTGTTCCCGGGAAGGAATGGCTACACCTTC
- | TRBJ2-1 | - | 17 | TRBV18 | CASSRFRDSTSYNEQFF | TGTGCCAGCTCACGATTCCGGGACTCCACCTCCTACAATGAGCAGTTCTTC
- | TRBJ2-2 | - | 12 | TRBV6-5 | CASSPPAGELFF | TGTGCCAGCAGTCCCCCGGCCGGGGAGCTGTTTTTT
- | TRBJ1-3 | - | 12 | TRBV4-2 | CASSQVQNTIYF | TGTGCCAGCAGCCAAGTCCAAAACACCATATATTTT
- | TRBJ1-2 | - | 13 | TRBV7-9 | CASSPRVRYGYTF | TGTGCCAGCAGCCCCCGGGTGAGGTATGGCTACACCTTC
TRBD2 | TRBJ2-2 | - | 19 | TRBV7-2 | CASSSSVLAGRVDTGELFF | TGTGCCAGCAGCTCGAGTGTCCTAGCGGGACGAGTCGACACCGGGGAGCTGTTTTTT
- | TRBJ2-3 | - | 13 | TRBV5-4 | CASSVQATDTQYF | TGTGCCAGCAGCGTCCAGGCCACAGATACGCAGTATTTT
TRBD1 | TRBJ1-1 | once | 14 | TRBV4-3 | CASSQSGTGIEAFF | TGCGCCAGCAGCCAGTCCGGGACAGGGATTGAAGCTTTCTTT
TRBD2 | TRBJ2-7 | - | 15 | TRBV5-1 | CASSAEGGGPYEQYF | TGCGCCAGCAGCGCGGAAGGCGGGGGGCCATACGAGCAGTACTTC
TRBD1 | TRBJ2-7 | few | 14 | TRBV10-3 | CATQMPTGRYEQYF | TGTGCCACCCAGATGCCGACAGGGCGCTACGAGCAGTACTTC
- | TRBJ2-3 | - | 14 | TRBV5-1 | CASSLGGRTDTQYF | TGCGCCAGCAGCTTGGGGGGCCGCACAGATACGCAGTATTTT
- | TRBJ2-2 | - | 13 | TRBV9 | CASSVVSAGELFF | TGTGCCAGCAGCGTAGTCAGCGCCGGGGAGCTGTTTTTT
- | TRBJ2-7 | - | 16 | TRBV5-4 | CASSLGGSARSYEQYF | TGTGCCAGCAGCTTAGGTGGGAGCGCCCGTTCCTACGAGCAGTACTTC
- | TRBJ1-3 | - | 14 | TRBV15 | CATSKQGSGNTIYF | TGTGCCACCAGCAAACAGGGCTCTGGAAACACCATATATTTT
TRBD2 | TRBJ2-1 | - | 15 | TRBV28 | CASSLGGGGLNEQFF | TGTGCCAGCAGTTTGGGGGGCGGGGGGCTGAATGAGCAGTTCTTC
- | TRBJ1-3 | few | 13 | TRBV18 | CASSVQMENTIYF | TGTGCCAGCTCGGTACAGATGGAAAACACCATATATTTT
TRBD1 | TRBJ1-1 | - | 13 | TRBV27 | CASSTGVNTEAFF | TGTGCCAGCAGCACAGGGGTGAACACTGAAGCTTTCTTT
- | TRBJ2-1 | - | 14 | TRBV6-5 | CASSGQVSYNEQFF | TGTGCCAGCAGTGGTCAGGTCTCCTACAATGAGCAGTTCTTC
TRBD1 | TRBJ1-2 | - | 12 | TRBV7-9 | CASSQGARGYTF | TGTGCCAGCAGCCAGGGGGCACGGGGCTACACCTTC
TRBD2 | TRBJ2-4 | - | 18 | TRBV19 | CASSIGGLAGGAKNIQYF | TGTGCCAGTAGTATAGGGGGACTAGCGGGAGGTGCCAAAAACATTCAGTACTTC
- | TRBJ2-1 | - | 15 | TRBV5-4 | CASKREQGGFDEQFF | TGTGCCAGCAAAAGAGAGCAGGGGGGTTTCGATGAGCAGTTCTTC
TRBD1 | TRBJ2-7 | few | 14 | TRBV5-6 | CASSTRTGRYEQYF | TGTGCCAGCAGCACTCGGACAGGGAGGTACGAGCAGTACTTC
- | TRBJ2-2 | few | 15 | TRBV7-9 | CASSVAGSNTGELFF | TGTGCCAGCAGCGTGGCGGGTTCAAACACCGGGGAGCTGTTTTTT
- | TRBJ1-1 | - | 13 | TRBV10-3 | CAISARTFSEAFF | TGTGCCATCAGTGCACGGACATTCTCTGAAGCTTTCTTT
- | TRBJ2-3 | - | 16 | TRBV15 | CATSRDQGTSTDTQYF | TGTGCCACCAGCAGAGATCAAGGGACTAGCACAGATACGCAGTATTTT
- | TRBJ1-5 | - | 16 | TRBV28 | CASSLGGLNSNQPQHF | TGTGCCAGCAGTTTGGGAGGACTCAATAGCAATCAGCCCCAGCATTTT
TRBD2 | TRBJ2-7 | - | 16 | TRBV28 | CASSLEAGGLAYEQYF | TGTGCCAGCAGTTTAGAAGCGGGAGGTCTTGCCTACGAGCAGTACTTC
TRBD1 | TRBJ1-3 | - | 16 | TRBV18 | CASSPQQGGTGNTIYF | TGTGCCAGCTCACCCCAACAGGGGGGAACTGGAAACACCATATATTTT
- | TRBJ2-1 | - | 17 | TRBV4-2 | CASSQDGSRVSYNEQFF | TGTGCCAGCAGCCAAGATGGATCGCGGGTCTCCTACAATGAGCAGTTCTTC
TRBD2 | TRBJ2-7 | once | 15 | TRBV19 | CASSPSGRGSYEQYF | TGTGCCAGTAGTCCTAGCGGTAGGGGTTCCTACGAGCAGTACTTC